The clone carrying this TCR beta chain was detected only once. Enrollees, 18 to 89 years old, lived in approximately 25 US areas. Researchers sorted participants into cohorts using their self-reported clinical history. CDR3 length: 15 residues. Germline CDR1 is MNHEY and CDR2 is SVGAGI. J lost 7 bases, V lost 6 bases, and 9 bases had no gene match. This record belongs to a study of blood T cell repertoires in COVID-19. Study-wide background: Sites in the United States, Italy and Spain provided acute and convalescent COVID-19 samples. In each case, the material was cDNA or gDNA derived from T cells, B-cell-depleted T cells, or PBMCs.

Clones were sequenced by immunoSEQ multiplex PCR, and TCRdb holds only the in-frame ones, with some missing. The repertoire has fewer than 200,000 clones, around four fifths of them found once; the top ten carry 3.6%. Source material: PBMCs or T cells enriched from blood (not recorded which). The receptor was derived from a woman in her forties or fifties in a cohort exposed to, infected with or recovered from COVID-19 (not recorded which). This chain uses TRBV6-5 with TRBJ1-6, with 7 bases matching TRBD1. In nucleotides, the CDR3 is TGTGCCAGCAGAAGATCCGGGACAGACAATTCACCCCTCCACTTT. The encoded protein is CASRRSGTDNSPLHF.